The next 25 T cell receptor beta chains were all read from a single sample in a study of CD4 T cells in relation to SARS-CoV-2 and coronaviruses. This table comes from immunoSEQ multiplex PCR, and its TCRdb copy is limited to in-frame clones, with some not included. The sample yields 15,000 to 20,000 clones, around 74% seen once. The unexposed donors gave CD4+ T cells in about 2011-2018, prior to COVID-19. After about 11 days of culture, CD4+ T cells were isolated. These receptors have no identified antigens. Sequenced sample: CD4+ T cells from PBMCs, cultured in vitro. These receptors were taken from a human donor in good health.

The rearrangement joins TRBV6-5 to TRBJ2-3; TRBD1 is a possible D gene (5 bases). The V gene lost 6 bases and the J gene lost 2 bases, with 15 bases spanning the gap. There are 15 residues in the CDR3. Germline V gene sequence: CDR1 MNHEY, CDR2 SVGAGI. This CDR3 is CASSRTPTITDTQYF. CDR3 DNA: TGTGCCAGCAGCAGGACACCAACTATCACAGATACGCAGTATTTT.

The chain is built from TRBV19 and TRBJ2-3, with 7 bases identical to TRBD2. V was pared by 9 bases and J by 1 base, with 1 base of the junction left unmatched. Germline-derived CDR1 and CDR2 are LNHDA and SQIVND (reference sequence). The CDR3 runs 12 residues. The CDR3 DNA follows: TGTGCCAGGACTAGCCGCACAGATACGCAGTATTTT. Encoded protein: CARTSRTDTQYF.

V and J are TRBV27 and TRBJ1-2, with TRBD1 as a possible D gene (6 bases). The CDR3 has 14 amino acids. V was pared by 7 bases and J by 4 bases, with 16 bases between. Germline CDR1 reads MNHEY; CDR2 reads SMNVEV (reference sequence). CDR3 coding DNA: TGTGCCAGCACGGATTTACAGGGAATCTATGGCTACACCTTC. Protein: CASTDLQGIYGYTF.

The V gene is TRBV20-1, the J gene TRBJ1-5; 8 bases map to TRBD1. The germline V gene has CDR1 DFQATT and CDR2 SNEGSKA (reference sequence). Germline trimming cut 7 bases from V and 7 bases from J; bases unmatched to any gene: 3. The CDR3 covers 11 residues. The CDR3 sequence is CSVGTGQPQHF. CDR3 DNA: TGCAGTGTCGGGACAGGCCAGCCCCAGCATTTT.

The chain uses TRBV19 and TRBJ1-2; the D is unclear. The CDR3 runs 14 residues. With 2 bases removed from V and 0 bases from J, the gap between germline ends came to 7 bases. Germline V gives CDR1 LNHDA, CDR2 SQIVND (reference sequence). CDR3 residues: CASSINVANYGYTF. CDR3 nucleotide sequence: TGTGCCAGTAGTATAAATGTGGCTAACTATGGCTACACCTTC.

J is TRBJ1-3 and V is TRBV6-5; tentative D call: TRBD1 (5 bases). The CDR3 consists of 15 residues. The V and J ends lost 6 bases and 2 bases respectively, with 14 bases between them. The germline gives CDR1 MNHEY, CDR2 SVGAGI. The CDR3 loop reads CASSLTRTPGNTIYF. The CDR3 nucleotides are TGTGCCAGCAGCCTTACCCGGACACCTGGAAACACCATATATTTT.

V usage is TRBV4-1 and J usage is TRBJ2-3; 7 nucleotides line up with TRBD2. Losses at the gene ends were 4 bases for V and 1 base for J; bases not matched to a gene: 20. Germline V gene sequence: CDR1 MGHRA, CDR2 YSYEKL. The length of the CDR3 is 20 residues. Here the CDR3 reads CASSPTTTSLQLLGTDTQYF. The CDR3 coding sequence is TGCGCCAGCAGCCCGACTACGACTAGCCTTCAGCTATTGGGCACAGATACGCAGTATTTT.

The J gene is TRBJ2-5, the V gene TRBV5-1; D may be TRBD1 or TRBD2 (5 bases each). Germline values: CDR1 SGHRS, CDR2 YFSETQ. Trimming cost V 4 bases and J 6 bases, with 16 bases left between them. The length of the CDR3 is 14 residues. In DNA, the CDR3 is TGCGCCAGCAGCAACCCCGGGACGGCTCAGACCCAGTACTTC. Protein sequence: CASSNPGTAQTQYF.

The chain employs TRBV25-1 and TRBJ1-2, with D unclear. Germline V gene lookup returns CDR1 MGHDK and CDR2 SYGVNS. Trimming took off 4 bases at V and 4 bases at J, with 7 bases between the two ends. The length of the CDR3 is 12 residues. The DNA for the CDR3 is TGTGCCAGCAGTGGAGCTGCCTATGGCTACACCTTC. This codes for CASSGAAYGYTF.

DNA of the CDR3: TGTGCCTGGAGTGAGGGGGACTCTGGAAACACCATATATTTT. Its translation is CAWSEGDSGNTIYF. The chain carries TRBV30 and TRBJ1-3; tentative D call: TRBD1 (6 bases). V lost 1 base and J lost 0, with 7 bases in between. Per germline, CDR1 GTSNPN and CDR2 SVGIG (reference sequence). The length of the CDR3 is 14 residues.

This clone was detected only once. V usage is TRBV5-4 and J usage is TRBJ2-1; D ambiguous. V was cut by 0 bases and J by 6 bases, with 22 bases left in between. Germline CDR1 SGHNT, CDR2 YYREEE (reference sequence). The CDR3 has 18 residues. The CDR3 DNA reads as TGTGCCAGCAGCTTGGCCACCACTAATTTACGAGGAGTCAATGAGCAGTTCTTC. Its protein product is CASSLATTNLRGVNEQFF.

The chain carries TRBV30 and TRBJ2-7; TRBD1 matches at 7 bases. The trim removed 2 bases at V and 3 bases at J, leaving 7 bases unmatched. This CDR3 spans 14 amino acids. Germline CDR1 is GTSNPN and CDR2 is SVGIG (reference sequence). CDR3 nucleotides: TGTGCCTGGAGTTACGTGGGACAGCTCTACGAGCAGTACTTC. It codes for CAWSYVGQLYEQYF. Full variable domain (rest looked up from reference TRBV30 and TRBJ2-7): SQTIHQWPATLVQPVGSPLSLECTVEGTSNPNLYWYRQAAGRGLQLLFYSVGIGQISSEVPQNLSASRPQDRQFILSSKKLLLSDSGFYLCAWSYVGQLYEQYFGPGTRLTVT.

This chain uses TRBV12-5 with TRBJ1-1; D uncertain. The ends were cut back, 5 bases at V and 3 bases at J, with 13 bases in the middle. Germline values: CDR1 LGHNT, CDR2 FRNRAP. The length of the CDR3 is 14 residues. The CDR3 here is CASGLAGADTEAFF. The CDR3 region has the DNA TGTGCTAGTGGTCTCGCAGGTGCTGACACTGAAGCTTTCTTT.

The V gene is TRBV12-5, the J gene TRBJ2-3, with D perhaps matching TRBD1 or TRBD2 (6 bases each). Germline CDR1 reads LGHNT; CDR2 reads FRNRAP. The CDR3 consists of 14 residues. V was shortened by 2 bases and J by 5 bases, with 11 bases between the two germline ends. The CDR3 coding sequence is TGTGCTAGTGGTTTGAGGGGGGACGGAGATACGCAGTATTTT. It yields the protein CASGLRGDGDTQYF.

The genes are TRBV6-1 and TRBJ1-5; D unresolved. CDR3 length: 17 residues. The germline V gene has CDR1 MNHNS and CDR2 SASEGT. V was pared by 2 bases and J by 2 bases, with 16 bases between. The CDR3 reads CASSEYEGGRGNQPQHF. CDR3 in DNA: TGTGCCAGCAGTGAATACGAGGGAGGTAGGGGCAATCAGCCCCAGCATTTT.

The chain links TRBV2 to TRBJ2-1; D not certain. The germline V gene has CDR1 SNHLY and CDR2 FYNNEI. This CDR3 has 13 amino acids. V gave up 6 bases and J gave up 5 bases, with 11 bases separating them. As DNA, the CDR3 is TGTGCCAGCAGCGTCGGCCGGGACAATGAGCAGTTCTTC. As protein: CASSVGRDNEQFF.

The J gene is TRBJ2-3, the V gene TRBV5-8; 10 positions agree with TRBD2. The V and J ends lost 0 bases and 6 bases, in that order; junction bases with no gene match: 10. Germline CDR1 and CDR2: SGHTS and YDEGEE. The CDR3 totals 17 residues. The CDR3 here is CASSLGRASGSGDTQYF. In DNA form, the CDR3 reads TGTGCCAGCAGCTTGGGTCGGGCTAGCGGGAGTGGGGATACGCAGTATTTT.

This clone was seen just once. This chain connects TRBV10-2 to TRBJ2-1; TRBD2 aligns across 9 bases. Germline values: CDR1 WSHSY, CDR2 SAAADI. V lost 7 bases and J lost 0; bases outside the gene matches: 4. This CDR3 is built from 15 residues. The CDR3 here is CASTVSGSSYNEQFF. The CDR3 region has the DNA TGCGCCAGCACCGTTAGCGGGAGCTCCTACAATGAGCAGTTCTTC.

This clone was detected only a few times. This chain uses TRBV4-1 with TRBJ2-7; a weak D match, TRBD1 (6 bases). CDR3 size: 17 residues. V gave up 2 bases and J gave up 4 bases, with 21 bases separating them. CDR1 and CDR2 from the germline V gene are MGHRA and YSYEKL. Here the CDR3 reads CASSQPTGQSRAYEQYF. The DNA of the CDR3 is TGCGCCAGCAGCCAACCCACAGGACAGAGTCGGGCTTACGAGCAGTACTTC.

J is TRBJ1-5 and V is TRBV5-1; D is ambiguous. Germline-derived CDR1 and CDR2 are SGHRS and YFSETQ. Trimming left V 4 bases short and J 2 bases short, with 7 bases between. This CDR3 has 13 residues. The CDR3 DNA follows: TGCGCCAGCAGCGTGGACGGCAATCAGCCCCAGCATTTT. Translating it yields CASSVDGNQPQHF.

This clone appeared a few times. J is TRBJ2-7 and V is TRBV4-1, with D maybe TRBD2 (5 bases). Trimming cost V 0 bases and J 2 bases, with 14 bases left between them. The CDR3 totals 16 residues. CDR1 MGHRA and CDR2 YSYEKL come from the germline V gene. The CDR3 here is CASSQEWTQGPYEQYF. CDR3 coding DNA: TGCGCCAGCAGCCAAGAGTGGACTCAAGGACCCTACGAGCAGTACTTC.

The V call is TRBV5-8, the J call TRBJ1-5, with D tentatively TRBD1 (6 bases). The CDR3 is made up of 15 amino acids. The V gene lost 4 bases and the J gene lost 4 bases, with 15 bases spanning the gap. Germline V lookup: CDR1 SGHTS, CDR2 YDEGEE. The CDR3 is CASSPGDTGNQPQHF. Written as DNA, the CDR3 is TGTGCCAGCAGCCCCGGAGACACAGGGAATCAGCCCCAGCATTTT.

The rearrangement joins TRBV27 to TRBJ1-6; 10 bases agree with TRBD1. Germline trimming cut 4 bases from V and 7 bases from J; bases unmatched to any gene: 4. CDR3 length: 15 amino acids. Germline CDR1 and CDR2: MNHEY and SMNVEV (reference sequence). The CDR3 reads CASSWDRGGNSPLHF. The CDR3 bases are TGTGCCAGCAGTTGGGACAGGGGAGGAAATTCACCCCTCCACTTT.

V gene TRBV4-2 combines with J gene TRBJ2-7; 13 bases align to TRBD2. After removal of 0 bases from V and 3 bases from J, the junction contained 8 bases not matched to a gene. There are 18 residues in the CDR3. In germline, CDR1 is LGHNA, CDR2 YNFKEQ. As DNA, the CDR3 is TGTGCCAGCAGCCAAGATCTATCCGGGACTAGCGGGGACTACGAGCAGTACTTC. Amino acids: CASSQDLSGTSGDYEQYF.

The V call is TRBV7-7, the J call TRBJ2-5; TRBD1 matches 10 bases. J was trimmed by 5 bases and V by 0 bases; bases with no gene match: 6. This CDR3 spans 16 amino acids. CDR1 and CDR2 (germline): SSHAT, FNYEAQ (reference sequence). CDR3 sequence reads: CASSLAAGTGVETQYF. The DNA for the CDR3 is TGTGCCAGCAGCTTAGCTGCCGGGACAGGGGTGGAGACCCAGTACTTC.